This T cell receptor beta chain was captured by sequencing in a study of human T cells and chemical hapten exposure. This clonotype was picked up many times. Its antigen remains unknown. TCRdb passed the RACE reads through MiXCR, listing each CDR3 protein once. The sample comprises approximately 350,000 distinct CDR3 sequences, about 7% of which are singletons, and around 8.2% rests with the top ten. Time point here: patch test 1, 2 weeks after DPC sensitization. Treatment in this sample: therapeutic diphenylcyclopropenone sensitization with weekly scalp DPC. Study-level findings and limits: The study found expanded TCRs formed significantly more large CDR3 similarity clusters than controls.

The TCR sequence derives from a woman younger than 35 with alopecia areata. Some clones in this sample may be carry-over from other donors' samples. The sequences come from whole blood, collected in connection with sensitization to the hapten diphenylcyclopropenone (DPC).

The chain's CDR3 is CASSQNGQGAKGEQFF. The CDR3 DNA reads as TGCGCCAGCAGCCAAAACGGACAGGGGGCGAAGGGTGAGCAGTTCTTC. The chain uses TRBV5-1 and TRBJ2-1; 11 nucleotides line up with TRBD1. V gave up 4 bases and J gave up 9 bases; unmatched junction bases: 12. CDR1 is SGHRS and CDR2 is YFSETQ in the germline V gene. This CDR3 is 16 amino acids long.